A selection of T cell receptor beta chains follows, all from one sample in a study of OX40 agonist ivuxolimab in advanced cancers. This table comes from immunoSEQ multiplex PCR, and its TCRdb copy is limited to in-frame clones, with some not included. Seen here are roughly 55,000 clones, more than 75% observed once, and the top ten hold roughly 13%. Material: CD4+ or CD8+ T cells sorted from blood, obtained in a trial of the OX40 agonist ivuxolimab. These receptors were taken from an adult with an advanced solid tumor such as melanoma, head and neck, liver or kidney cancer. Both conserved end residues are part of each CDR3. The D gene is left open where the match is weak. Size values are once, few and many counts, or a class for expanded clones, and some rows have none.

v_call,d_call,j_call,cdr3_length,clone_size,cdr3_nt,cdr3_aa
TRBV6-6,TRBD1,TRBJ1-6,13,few,TGTGCCAGCAGTTGGACAGGGGACTCACCCCTCCACTTT,CASSWTGDSPLHF
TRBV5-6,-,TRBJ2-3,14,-,TGTGCCAGCAGCTTGGTACGCGTGGCAGATACGCAGTATTTT,CASSLVRVADTQYF
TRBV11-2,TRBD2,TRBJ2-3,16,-,TGTGCCAGCAGCTTGCTAGCGGGGGGATTTGCAGATACGCAGTATTTT,CASSLLAGGFADTQYF
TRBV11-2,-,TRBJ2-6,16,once,TGTGCCAGCGGCCCTCGACTTCGCTCTGGGGCCAACGTCCTGACTTTC,CASGPRLRSGANVLTF
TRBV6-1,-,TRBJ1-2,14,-,TGTGCCAGCAGTGAAGCGCGGCACCTTTATGGCTACACCTTC,CASSEARHLYGYTF
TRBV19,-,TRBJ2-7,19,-,TGTGCCAGTAGTACCCTTCTCTCGCTCTCTTCTGGGGTATCCTACGAGCAGTACTTC,CASSTLLSLSSGVSYEQYF
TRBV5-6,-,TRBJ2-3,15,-,TGTGCCAGCAGCTTCGGACGGCCCCGACCAGATACGCAGTATTTT,CASSFGRPRPDTQYF
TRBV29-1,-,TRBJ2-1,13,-,TGCAGCGTTGAAGATCGGTCGTACAATGAGCAGTTCTTC,CSVEDRSYNEQFF
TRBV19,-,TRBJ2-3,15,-,TGTGCCAGTAGTCCCCGGGTCCCCCCCACAGATACGCAGTATTTT,CASSPRVPPTDTQYF
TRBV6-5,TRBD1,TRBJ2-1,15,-,TGTGCCAGCAGTTACTCGGGACAGGGGGCGTCTGAGCAGTTCTTC,CASSYSGQGASEQFF
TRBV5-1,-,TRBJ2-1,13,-,TGCGCCAGCACCCAGGACAGTACCAATGAGCAGTTCTTC,CASTQDSTNEQFF
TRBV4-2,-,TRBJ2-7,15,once,TGTGCCAGCAGCCAAGGGGTCCAGACCACTTACGAGCAGTACTTC,CASSQGVQTTYEQYF
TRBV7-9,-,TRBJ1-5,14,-,TGTGCCAGCAGCTCAAACAGTGGCGGTTGGCCCCAGCATTTT,CASSSNSGGWPQHF
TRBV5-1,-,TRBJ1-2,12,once,TGCGCCAGCAGCTTGAACCAGATAGGCTACACCTTC,CASSLNQIGYTF
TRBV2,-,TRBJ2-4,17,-,TGTGCCAGCAGTGAGCGGGGCGGGGGCTCAGCCAAAAACATTCAGTACTTC,CASSERGGGSAKNIQYF
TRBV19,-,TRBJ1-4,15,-,TGTGCCAGTAGTATCGTGGCAGTACTGGGGGAAAAACTGTTTTTT,CASSIVAVLGEKLFF
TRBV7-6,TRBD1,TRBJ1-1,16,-,TGTGCCAGCAGCCTTTTCCAGGGGGCGCGGAGCACTGAAGCTTTCTTT,CASSLFQGARSTEAFF
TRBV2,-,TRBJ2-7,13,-,TGTGCCAGCATCGGGCAGGGAAGTCCCGAGCAGTACTTC,CASIGQGSPEQYF
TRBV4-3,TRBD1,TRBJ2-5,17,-,TGCGCCAGCAGCCAACAAACCGGGACAGAAGACGGGGAGACCCAGTACTTC,CASSQQTGTEDGETQYF
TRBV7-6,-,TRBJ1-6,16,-,TGTGCCAGCAGCTTACTGCTATTCGGTTATAATTCACCCCTCCACTTT,CASSLLLFGYNSPLHF
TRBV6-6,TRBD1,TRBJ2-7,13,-,TGTGCCAGCACCCCGCCCGACAGGGCCGAGCAGTACTTC,CASTPPDRAEQYF
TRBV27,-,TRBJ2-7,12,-,TGTGCCAGCGCTCAGGACTCCTACGAGCAGTACTTC,CASAQDSYEQYF
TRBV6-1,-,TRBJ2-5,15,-,TGTGCCAGCAGTGAAGAAACTGCGGCGCCAAAGACCCAGTACTTC,CASSEETAAPKTQYF
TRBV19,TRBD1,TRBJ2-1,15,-,TGTGCCAGTAGTCTGGGACAGGGGGGCTACAATGAGCAGTTCTTC,CASSLGQGGYNEQFF
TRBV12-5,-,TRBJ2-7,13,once,TGTGCTAGTGGGTGGGGCCCAGGTTACGAGCAGTACTTC,CASGWGPGYEQYF
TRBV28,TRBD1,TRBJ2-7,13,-,TGTGCCAGCAGTTCGGGACAGTCCTACGAGCAGTACTTC,CASSSGQSYEQYF
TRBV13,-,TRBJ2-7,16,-,TGTGCCAGCAGCATCCGGGACACGCGGGACTTCTACGAGCAGTACTTC,CASSIRDTRDFYEQYF
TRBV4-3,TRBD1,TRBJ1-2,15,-,TGCGCCAGCAGCCAAGATAGAGGGGGCAACTATGGCTACACCTTC,CASSQDRGGNYGYTF
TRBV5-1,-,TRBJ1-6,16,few,TGCGCCAGCAGCTTGTATCTCCGGGGGGGAAATTCACCCCTCCACTTT,CASSLYLRGGNSPLHF
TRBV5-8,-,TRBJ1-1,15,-,TGTGCCATTTTGGGGTGGACGGAAATGAACACTGAAGCTTTCTTT,CAILGWTEMNTEAFF
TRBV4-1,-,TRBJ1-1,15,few,TGCGCCAGCAGCCACCACTCAGGGGTGAACACTGAAGCTTTCTTT,CASSHHSGVNTEAFF
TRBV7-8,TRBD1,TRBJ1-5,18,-,TGTGCCAGCAGCTCCCGGGACAGGGGGTCAGGAAGCAATCAGCCCCAGCATTTT,CASSSRDRGSGSNQPQHF